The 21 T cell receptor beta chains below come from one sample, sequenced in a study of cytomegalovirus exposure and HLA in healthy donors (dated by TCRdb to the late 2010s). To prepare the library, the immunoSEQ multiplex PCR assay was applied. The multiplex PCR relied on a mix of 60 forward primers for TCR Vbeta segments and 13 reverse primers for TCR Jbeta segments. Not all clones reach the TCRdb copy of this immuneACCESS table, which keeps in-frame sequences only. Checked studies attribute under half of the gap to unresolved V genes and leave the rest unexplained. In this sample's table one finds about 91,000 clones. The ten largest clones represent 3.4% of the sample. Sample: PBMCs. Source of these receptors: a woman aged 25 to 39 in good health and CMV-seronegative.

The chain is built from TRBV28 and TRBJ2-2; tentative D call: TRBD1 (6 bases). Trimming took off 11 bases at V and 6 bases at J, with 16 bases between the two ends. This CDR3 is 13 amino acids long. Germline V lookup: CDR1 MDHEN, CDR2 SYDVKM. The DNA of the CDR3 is TGTGCCGTGAGGACAGCCTCCGCCGGGGAGCTGTTTTTT. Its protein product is CAVRTASAGELFF.

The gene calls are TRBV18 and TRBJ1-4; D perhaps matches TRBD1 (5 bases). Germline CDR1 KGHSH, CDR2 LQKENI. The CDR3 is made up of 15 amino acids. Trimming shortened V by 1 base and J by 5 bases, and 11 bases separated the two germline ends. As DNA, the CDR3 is TGTGCCAGCTCACCACGATCAGGGCTAAATGAAAAACTGTTTTTT. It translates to CASSPRSGLNEKLFF.

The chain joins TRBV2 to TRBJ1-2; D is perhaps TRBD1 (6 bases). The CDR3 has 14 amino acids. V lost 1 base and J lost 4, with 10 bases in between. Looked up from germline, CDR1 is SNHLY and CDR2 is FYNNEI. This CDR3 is CASSEGTGSYGYTF. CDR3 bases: TGTGCCAGCAGTGAAGGAACAGGGAGCTATGGCTACACCTTC.

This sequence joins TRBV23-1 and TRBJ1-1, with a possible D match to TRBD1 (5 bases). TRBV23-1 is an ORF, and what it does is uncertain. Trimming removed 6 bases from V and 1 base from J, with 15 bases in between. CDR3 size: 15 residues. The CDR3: CASRTDRRRNTEAFF. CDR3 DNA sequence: TGCGCCAGCAGGACAGACAGACGTAGGAACACTGAAGCTTTCTTT.

The CDR3 loop reads CASSLTTGENSPLHF. The CDR3 DNA follows: TGTGCCAGCAGCTTAACGACAGGGGAAAATTCACCCCTCCACTTT. The chain has TRBV7-2 and TRBJ1-6; 8 nucleotides line up with TRBD1. The CDR3 totals 15 residues. The germline V gene encodes CDR1 SGHTA and CDR2 FQGNSA. With V trimmed by 2 bases and J by 7 bases, 4 bases remained unmatched.

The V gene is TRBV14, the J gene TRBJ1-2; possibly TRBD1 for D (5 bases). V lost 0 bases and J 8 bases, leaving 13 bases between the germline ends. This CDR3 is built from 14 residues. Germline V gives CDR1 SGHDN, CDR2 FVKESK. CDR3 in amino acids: CASSQDWRGGGYTF. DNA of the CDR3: TGTGCCAGCAGCCAAGATTGGAGGGGCGGCGGCTACACCTTC. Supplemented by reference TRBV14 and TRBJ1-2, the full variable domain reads EAGVTQFPSHSVIEKGQTVTLRCDPISGHDNLYWYRRVMGKEIKFLLHFVKESKQDESGMPNNRFLAERTGGTYSTLKVQPAELEDSGVYFCASSQDWRGGGYTFGSGTRLTVV.

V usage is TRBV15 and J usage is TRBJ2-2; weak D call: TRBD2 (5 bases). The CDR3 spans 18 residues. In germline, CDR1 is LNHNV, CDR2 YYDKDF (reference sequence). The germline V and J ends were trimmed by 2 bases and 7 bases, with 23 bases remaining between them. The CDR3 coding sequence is TGTGCCACCAGCAGACCCCTGGTAGGTACTAGTCTCGGCGGGGAGCTGTTTTTT. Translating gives CATSRPLVGTSLGGELFF.

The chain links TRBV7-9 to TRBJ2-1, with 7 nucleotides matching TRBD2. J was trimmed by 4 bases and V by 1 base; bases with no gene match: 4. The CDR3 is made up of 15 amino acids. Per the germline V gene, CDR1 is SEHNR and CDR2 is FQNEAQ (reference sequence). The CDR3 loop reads CASSLEAGPYNEQFF. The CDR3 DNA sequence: TGTGCCAGCAGCTTAGAAGCGGGGCCATACAATGAGCAGTTCTTC.

The CDR3 loop is CAISEGNGGPSTDTQYF. CDR3 bases: TGTGCCATCAGTGAGGGTAACGGGGGGCCTAGCACAGATACGCAGTATTTT. The chain is built from TRBV10-3 and TRBJ2-3; possible D gene TRBD2, 7 bases. Per the germline V gene, CDR1 is ENHRY and CDR2 is SYGVKD. CDR3 length: 17 amino acids. Trimming left V 2 bases short and J 0 bases short, with 15 bases between.

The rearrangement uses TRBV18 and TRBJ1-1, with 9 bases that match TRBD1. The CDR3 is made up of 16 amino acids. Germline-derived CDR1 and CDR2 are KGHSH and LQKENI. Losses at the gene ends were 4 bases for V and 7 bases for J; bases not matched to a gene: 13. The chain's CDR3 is CASSRVLQGAPREAFF. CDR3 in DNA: TGTGCCAGCTCACGAGTATTACAGGGGGCCCCGCGTGAAGCTTTCTTT. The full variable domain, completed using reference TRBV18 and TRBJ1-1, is NAGVMQNPRHLVRRRGQEARLRCSPMKGHSHVYWYRQLPEEGLKFMVYLQKENIIDESGMPKERFSAEFPKEGPSILRIQQVVRGDSAAYFCASSRVLQGAPREAFFGQGTRLTVV.

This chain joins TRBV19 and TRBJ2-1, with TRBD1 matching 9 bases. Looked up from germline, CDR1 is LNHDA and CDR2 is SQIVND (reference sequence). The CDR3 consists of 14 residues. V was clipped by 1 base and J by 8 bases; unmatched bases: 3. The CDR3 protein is CASSIGTGAYEQFF. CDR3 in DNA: TGTGCCAGTAGTATAGGGACAGGGGCGTATGAGCAGTTCTTC.

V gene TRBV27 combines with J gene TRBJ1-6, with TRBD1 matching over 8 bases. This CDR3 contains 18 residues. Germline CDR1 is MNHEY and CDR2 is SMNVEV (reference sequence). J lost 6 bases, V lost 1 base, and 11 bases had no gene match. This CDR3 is CASSLYTFQGASNSPLHF. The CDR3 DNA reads TGTGCCAGCAGTTTATATACCTTCCAGGGGGCGAGTAATTCACCCCTCCACTTT.

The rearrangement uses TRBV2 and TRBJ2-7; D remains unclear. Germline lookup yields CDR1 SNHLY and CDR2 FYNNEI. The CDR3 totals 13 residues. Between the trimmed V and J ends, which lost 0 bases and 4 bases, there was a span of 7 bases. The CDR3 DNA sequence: TGTGCCAGCAGTGAAGCCCGGTTTTACGAGCAGTACTTC. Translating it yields CASSEARFYEQYF.

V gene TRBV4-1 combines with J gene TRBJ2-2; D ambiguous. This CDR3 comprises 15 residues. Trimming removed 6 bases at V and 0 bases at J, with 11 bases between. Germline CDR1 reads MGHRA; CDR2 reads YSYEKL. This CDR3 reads CASRRIHANTGELFF. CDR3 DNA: TGCGCCAGCAGGAGGATACACGCGAACACCGGGGAGCTGTTTTTT.

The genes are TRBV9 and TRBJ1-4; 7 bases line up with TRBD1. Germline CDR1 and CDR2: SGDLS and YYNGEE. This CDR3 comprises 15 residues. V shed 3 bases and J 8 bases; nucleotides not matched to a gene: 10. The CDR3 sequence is CASSGRTGLREKLFF. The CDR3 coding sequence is TGTGCCAGCAGCGGGAGGACAGGCCTTCGGGAAAAACTGTTTTTT.

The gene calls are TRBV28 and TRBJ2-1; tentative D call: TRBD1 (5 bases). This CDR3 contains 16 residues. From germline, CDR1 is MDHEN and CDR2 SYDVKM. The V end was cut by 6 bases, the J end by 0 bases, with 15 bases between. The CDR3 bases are TGTGCCAGCAGGGTGGGTGGGGCCAGCTCCTACAATGAGCAGTTCTTC. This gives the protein CASRVGGASSYNEQFF.

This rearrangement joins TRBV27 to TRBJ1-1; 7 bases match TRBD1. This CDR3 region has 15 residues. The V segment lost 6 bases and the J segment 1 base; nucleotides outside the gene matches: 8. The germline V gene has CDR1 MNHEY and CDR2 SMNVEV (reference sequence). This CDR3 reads CASRSGTAPNTEAFF. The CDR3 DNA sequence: TGTGCCAGCAGATCCGGGACAGCACCGAACACTGAAGCTTTCTTT.

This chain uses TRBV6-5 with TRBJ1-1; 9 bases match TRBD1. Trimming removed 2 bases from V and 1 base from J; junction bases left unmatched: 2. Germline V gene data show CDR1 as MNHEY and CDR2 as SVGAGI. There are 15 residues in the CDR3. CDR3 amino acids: CASSYLTGGNTEAFF. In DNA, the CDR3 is TGTGCCAGCAGTTACCTGACAGGGGGGAACACTGAAGCTTTCTTT.

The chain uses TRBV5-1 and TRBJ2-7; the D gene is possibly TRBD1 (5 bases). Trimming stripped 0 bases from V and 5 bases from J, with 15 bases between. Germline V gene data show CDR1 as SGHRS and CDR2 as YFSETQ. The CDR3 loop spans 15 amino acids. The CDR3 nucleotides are TGCGCCAGCAGCTTGGAGGCCAGGGCTTTTGACGAGCAGTACTTC. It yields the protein CASSLEARAFDEQYF.

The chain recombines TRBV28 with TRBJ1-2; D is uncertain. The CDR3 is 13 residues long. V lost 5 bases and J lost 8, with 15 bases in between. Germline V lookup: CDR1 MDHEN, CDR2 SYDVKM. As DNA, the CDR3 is TGTGCCAGCAGTGGAAACTTCCCCAGGGGCTACACCTTC. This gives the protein CASSGNFPRGYTF.

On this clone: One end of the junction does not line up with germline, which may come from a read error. CDR3 residues: CASNTGVLPYGQYF. DNA of the CDR3: TGTGCCTCCAACACAGGGGTCCTACCGTACGGGCAGTACTTC. The J gene is TRBJ2-7, the V gene TRBV30; TRBD1 aligns across 7 bases. CDR3 length: 14 amino acids. Germline CDR1 is GTSNPN and CDR2 is SVGIG (reference sequence).